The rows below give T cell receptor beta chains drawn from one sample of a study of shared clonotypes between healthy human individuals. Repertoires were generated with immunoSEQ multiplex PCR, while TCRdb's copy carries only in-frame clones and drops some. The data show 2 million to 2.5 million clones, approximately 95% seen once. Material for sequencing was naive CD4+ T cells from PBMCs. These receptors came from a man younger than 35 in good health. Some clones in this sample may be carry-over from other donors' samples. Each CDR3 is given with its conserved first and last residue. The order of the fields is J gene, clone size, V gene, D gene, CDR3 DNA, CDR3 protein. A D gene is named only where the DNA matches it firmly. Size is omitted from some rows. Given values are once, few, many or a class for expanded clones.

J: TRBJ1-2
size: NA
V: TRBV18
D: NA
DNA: TGTGCCAGCTCACCGGACAGCTACTATGGCTACACCTTC
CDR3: CASSPDSYYGYTF

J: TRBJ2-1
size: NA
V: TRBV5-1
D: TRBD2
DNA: TGCGCCAGCCTAGAACTAGCGGGAGTCGGTGAGCAGTTCTTC
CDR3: CASLELAGVGEQFF

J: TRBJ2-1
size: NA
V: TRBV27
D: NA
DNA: TGTGCCAGCAGTTCCCTTCCGGGAGCAGCCTACAATGAGCAGTTCTTC
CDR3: CASSSLPGAAYNEQFF

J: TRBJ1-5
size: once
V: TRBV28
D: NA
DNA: TGTGCCAGCAGTTCGATCCCGGGGGGGAATCAGCCCCAGCATTTT
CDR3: CASSSIPGGNQPQHF

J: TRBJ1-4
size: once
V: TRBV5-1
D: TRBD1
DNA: TGCGCCAGCAGCCCCGAGACAGGGGGCGCGGGGTCAACTAATGAAAAACTGTTTTTT
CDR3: CASSPETGGAGSTNEKLFF

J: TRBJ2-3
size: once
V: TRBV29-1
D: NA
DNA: TGCAGCGGTGGTGGAGGGGCGCCCTTCACAGATACGCAGTATTTT
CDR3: CSGGGGAPFTDTQYF

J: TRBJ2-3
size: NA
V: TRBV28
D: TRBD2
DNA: TGTGCCAGCAGTCCACTAGCGGGATTTGATACGCAGTATTTT
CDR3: CASSPLAGFDTQYF

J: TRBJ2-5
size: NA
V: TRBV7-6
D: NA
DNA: TGTGCCAGCAGCCCCCTGGGGGAGTTGATTGAGACCCAGTACTTC
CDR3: CASSPLGELIETQYF

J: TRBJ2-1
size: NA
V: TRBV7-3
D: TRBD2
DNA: TGTGCCAGCAGGGTTGGACTAGCGGGAGTCGTTGAGCAGTTCTTC
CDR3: CASRVGLAGVVEQFF

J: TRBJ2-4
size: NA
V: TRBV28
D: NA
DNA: TGTGCCAGCACCCCCCCCCTACTCACAGGGACCAAAAACATTCAGTACTTC
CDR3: CASTPPLLTGTKNIQYF

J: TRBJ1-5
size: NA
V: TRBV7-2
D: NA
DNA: TGTGCCAGCAGCAACATCGGCAATCAGCCCCAGCATTTT
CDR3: CASSNIGNQPQHF

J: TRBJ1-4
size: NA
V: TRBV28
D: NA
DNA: TGTGCCAGCAGTCGGGCCCTGCTCGCAACTAATGAAAAACTGTTTTTT
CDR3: CASSRALLATNEKLFF

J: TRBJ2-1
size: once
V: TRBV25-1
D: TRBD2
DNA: TGTGCCAGCAGTGAATTCTTAGCGGGAGTCTCTCTGACTAATGAGCAGTTCTTC
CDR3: CASSEFLAGVSLTNEQFF

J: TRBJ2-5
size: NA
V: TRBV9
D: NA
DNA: TGTGCCAGCAGCGTAGGCCCCCAGCGACCCCAAGAGACCCAGTACTTC
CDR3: CASSVGPQRPQETQYF

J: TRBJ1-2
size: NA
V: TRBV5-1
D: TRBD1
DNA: TGCGCCAGCAGCTTAGATGGCAGGGGGAAGGGTGGCTACACCTTC
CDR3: CASSLDGRGKGGYTF

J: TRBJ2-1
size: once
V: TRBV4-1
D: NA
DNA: TGCGCCAGCAGCCAAGGGACCCGAACCTACAATGAGCAGTTCTTC
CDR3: CASSQGTRTYNEQFF

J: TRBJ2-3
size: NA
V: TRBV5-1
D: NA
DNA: TGCGCCAGCAGCGCCGGATTACTAGCCCCAGATACGCAGTATTTT
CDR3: CASSAGLLAPDTQYF

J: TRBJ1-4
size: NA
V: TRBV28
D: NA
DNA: TGTGCCAGCAGTTTGGCAGGGATAAAGGAAAAACTGTTTTTT
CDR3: CASSLAGIKEKLFF

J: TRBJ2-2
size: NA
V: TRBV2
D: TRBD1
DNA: TGTGCCAGCGGAAGGACAGGGGGCTACACCGGGGAGCTGTTTTTT
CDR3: CASGRTGGYTGELFF

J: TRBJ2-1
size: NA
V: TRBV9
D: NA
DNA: TGTGCCAGCAGCGTTGACCGGGACTCCTACAATGAGCAGTTCTTC
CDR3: CASSVDRDSYNEQFF

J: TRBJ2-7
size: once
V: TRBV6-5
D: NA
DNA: TGTGCCAGCAGCCCATCGGGGTCCTCCTACGAGCAGTACTTC
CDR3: CASSPSGSSYEQYF

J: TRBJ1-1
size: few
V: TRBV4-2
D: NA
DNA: TGTGCCAGCAGCCAACGGGCACGCACTGAAGCTTTCTTT
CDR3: CASSQRARTEAFF

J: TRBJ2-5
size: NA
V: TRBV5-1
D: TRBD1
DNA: TGCGCCAGCAGCTTGGGAGCAGGGGGTGGAGAGACCCAGTACTTC
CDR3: CASSLGAGGGETQYF

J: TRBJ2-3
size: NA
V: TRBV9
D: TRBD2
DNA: TGTGCCAGCAGCCCCAACTCTCCGGGAGGGGTGGATACGCAGTATTTT
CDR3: CASSPNSPGGVDTQYF

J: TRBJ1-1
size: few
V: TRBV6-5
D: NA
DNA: TGTGCCAGCAGCCGTCAGGGAGGCTTCACTGAAGCTTTCTTT
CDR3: CASSRQGGFTEAFF

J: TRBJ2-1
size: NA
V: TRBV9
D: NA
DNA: TGTGCCAGCAGCGTAGATTATAACAATGAGCAGTTCTTC
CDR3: CASSVDYNNEQFF

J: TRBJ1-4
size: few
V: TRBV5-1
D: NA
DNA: TGCGCCAGCAGCTCACAGGGTAGAAATGAAAAACTGTTTTTT
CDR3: CASSSQGRNEKLFF

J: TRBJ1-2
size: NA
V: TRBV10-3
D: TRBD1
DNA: TGTGCCATCCTTGTTACAGGGGGCGCCGATGGCTACACCTTC
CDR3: CAILVTGGADGYTF

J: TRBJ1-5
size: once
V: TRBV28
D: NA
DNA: TGTGCCAGCATTTCCGGGGCCAATCAGCCCCAGCATTTT
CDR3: CASISGANQPQHF

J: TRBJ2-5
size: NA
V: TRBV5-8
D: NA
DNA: TGTGCCAGCAGCCGGACGGGAACCAAGACCCAGTACTTC
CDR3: CASSRTGTKTQYF

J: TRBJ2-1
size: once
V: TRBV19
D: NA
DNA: TGTGCCAGCGGGACACGGAACAATGAGCAGTTCTTC
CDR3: CASGTRNNEQFF

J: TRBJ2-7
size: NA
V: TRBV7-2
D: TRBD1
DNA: TGTGCCAGCAGCACAGGGACAGGGTCGTACGAGCAGTACTTC
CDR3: CASSTGTGSYEQYF

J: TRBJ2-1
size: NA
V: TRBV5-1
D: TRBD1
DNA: TGCGCCAGCAGCTTGCCGGGACAGGGGTACAATGAGCAGTTCTTC
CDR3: CASSLPGQGYNEQFF

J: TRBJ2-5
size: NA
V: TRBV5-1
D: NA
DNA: TGCGCCAGCAGCTCCCCGGGACGAGGGCTTAGAGAGACCCAGTACTTC
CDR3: CASSSPGRGLRETQYF